Described below is a single T cell receptor (beta chain) sequence and its context. Here immunoSEQ multiplex PCR was the method, and the copy in TCRdb shows in-frame clones only, minus some. This sample has around 260,000 clones; about 80% occur once, and the top ten carry around a tenth. Germline CDR1 reads SGDLS; CDR2 reads YYNGEE. Trimming left V 0 bases short and J 7 bases short, with 13 bases between. The CDR3 has 14 amino acids. The sample originates from a study of blood T cell repertoires in COVID-19. The receptor comes from a woman aged 45 to 65 who had recovered from COVID-19. The V gene is TRBV9, the J gene TRBJ1-1; D is unclear. The sample was peripheral blood. CDR3 protein: CASSVGGSGNEAFF. The CDR3 region has the DNA TGTGCCAGCAGCGTAGGAGGGTCGGGGAATGAAGCTTTCTTT. The variable domain in full, with the rest retrieved from reference TRBV9 and TRBJ1-1, is DSGVTQTPKHLITATGQRVTLRCSPRSGDLSVYWYQQSLDQGLQFLIQYYNGEERAKGNILERFSAQQFPDLHSELNLSSLELGDSALYFCASSVGGSGNEAFFGQGTRLTVV.